This TCR beta chain was obtained from a study of cytomegalovirus exposure and HLA in healthy donors. Trimming shortened V by 5 bases and J by 1 base, and 15 bases separated the two germline ends. The CDR3 covers 15 residues. The germline V gene has CDR1 SEHNR and CDR2 FQNEAQ (reference sequence). Primers: 60 Vbeta forward and 13 Jbeta reverse. Using immunoSEQ multiplex PCR, the repertoire was profiled, and TCRdb retains in-frame clones only, with some absent. The sample lists 150,000 to 160,000 clones; 70% to 80% were seen once. This receptor was obtained from a man aged 25-40 years in good health and CMV-seropositive. Material for sequencing was PBMCs. This rearrangement joins TRBV7-9 to TRBJ2-7, with a weak D call TRBD1 (6 bases). CDR3 region: CASSQQGSRSYEQYF. CDR3 DNA: TGTGCCAGCAGCCAACAGGGATCAAGATCCTACGAGCAGTACTTC.